This TCR beta chain was captured by sequencing in a study of blood T cell repertoires in COVID-19. The wider study: PBMCs, B-cell-depleted T cells, or T cells were the source of the cDNA or gDNA that made up the material.

CDR3 length equals 16 residues. Germline V gene lookup returns CDR1 SGHVS and CDR2 FNYEAQ. V trimming: 5 bases; J trimming: 4 bases; junction bases outside the gene matches: 12. Libraries were prepared by immunoSEQ multiplex PCR; TCRdb keeps only in-frame clonotypes and omits some of them. Of 150,000 or so clones detected, around 85% appear once; the ten largest clones hold about 3%. The sequencing sample was made of peripheral blood. This clonotype was obtained from an elderly woman with acute or convalescent COVID-19. The chain combines TRBV7-6 with TRBJ1-2, with TRBD1 identical over 8 bases. CDR3 in amino acids: CASSTRRGQASYGYTF. As DNA, the CDR3 is TGTGCCAGCAGCACCCGCCGGGGACAGGCAAGCTATGGCTACACCTTC.